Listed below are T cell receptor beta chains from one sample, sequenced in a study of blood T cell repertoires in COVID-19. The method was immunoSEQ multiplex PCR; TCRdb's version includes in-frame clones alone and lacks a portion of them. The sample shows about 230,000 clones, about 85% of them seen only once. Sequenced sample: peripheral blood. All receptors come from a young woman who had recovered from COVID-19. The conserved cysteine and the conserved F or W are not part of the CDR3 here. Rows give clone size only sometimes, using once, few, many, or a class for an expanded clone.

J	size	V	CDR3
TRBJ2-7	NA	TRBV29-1	SVEEGTGWVEQY
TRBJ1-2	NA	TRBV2	ARPTGGGFT
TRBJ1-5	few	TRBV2	ASSPYGFRGNQPQH
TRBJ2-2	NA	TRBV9	ASEEGANTGELF
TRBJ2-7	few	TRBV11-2	ASSGGIAGGPEQY
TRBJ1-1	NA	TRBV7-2	ASSLLAGLGTEAF
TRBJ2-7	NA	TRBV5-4	ASSLLESSYEQY
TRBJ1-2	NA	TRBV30	AWSVVQGLGGYT
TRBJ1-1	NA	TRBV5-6	ASSFMNTEAF
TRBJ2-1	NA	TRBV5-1	ASSIPGSSYNEQF
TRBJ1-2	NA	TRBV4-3	ASSQGTGSNYGYT
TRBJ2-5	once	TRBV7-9	ASIMSGIGETQY
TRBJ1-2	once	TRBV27	ASSSDRGYGYT
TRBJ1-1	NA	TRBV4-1	ASSQVSGNTEAF
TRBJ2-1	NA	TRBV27	ASSLDSFYNEQF